These T cell receptor beta chains were read from a single sample in a study of early T cells in non-severe SARS-CoV-2 infection. TCRdb analysed the 5' RACE reads with MiXCR anew, one entry per CDR3 protein. The table shows approximately 65,000 distinct CDR3 sequences, with roughly 13% occurring only once. Sequencing was performed on whole blood. These receptors originate from an adult who was a healthcare worker with PCR-confirmed SARS-CoV-2 infection or an uninfected control (not recorded which). Each CDR3 is given with its conserved first and last residue. D genes are given only for firm matches. The size of a clone is reported for some rows only, either as once, few or many, or as a class for expanded clones.

cdr3_nt | cdr3_aa | j_call | d_call | v_call | clone_size
TGTGCCAGTAGTATTAGTAGAAACACCGGGGAGCTGTTTTTT | CASSISRNTGELFF | TRBJ2-2 | - | TRBV19 | few
TGCGCCAGCAGCTTGGAGGGAAGGGGCACAGATACGCAGTATTTT | CASSLEGRGTDTQYF | TRBJ2-3 | - | TRBV5-1 | -
TGCAGCGTTGAGGTCGGAGGGACAGATACGCAGTATTTT | CSVEVGGTDTQYF | TRBJ2-3 | - | TRBV29-1 | -
TGTGCCAGCAGCGTAGACGAGCGGGGGACCACAGATACGCAGTATTTT | CASSVDERGTTDTQYF | TRBJ2-3 | TRBD2 | TRBV9 | many
TGTGCCAGCAGCCTATTGGGGGAGATACATAATACGCAGTATTTT | CASSLLGEIHNTQYF | TRBJ2-3 | - | TRBV14 | few
TGTGCCACCAGCAGAGGAAGGTCTAGCACAGATACGCAGTATTTT | CATSRGRSSTDTQYF | TRBJ2-3 | - | TRBV15 | many
TGTGCCAGCTCGACCGACCCAGGGACCCAGTACTTC | CASSTDPGTQYF | TRBJ2-5 | - | TRBV6-1 | -
TGTGCCAGCAGTTACGCTCATCGGAGGGGGAACTATGGCTACACCTTC | CASSYAHRRGNYGYTF | TRBJ1-2 | - | TRBV6-5 | few
TGTGCCAGCAGCAACCTCCCGGGACTAGTTGCAGATACGCAGTATTTT | CASSNLPGLVADTQYF | TRBJ2-3 | TRBD2 | TRBV11-2 | many
TGTGCCAGCAGCTCCCCTCCGGGGAATGAGCAGTTCTTC | CASSSPPGNEQFF | TRBJ2-1 | - | TRBV7-9 | few
TGTGCCAGCAGCGTACTAGCGGGGGCCACAGATACGCAGTATTTT | CASSVLAGATDTQYF | TRBJ2-3 | TRBD2 | TRBV9 | -
TGTGCCAGCAGTTACTCCGGATTCTACGAGCAGTACTTC | CASSYSGFYEQYF | TRBJ2-7 | - | TRBV6-2/TRBV6-3 | many
TGTGCCAGCAGCTTACCGGGGGAGGCGAGTGAGCAGTTCTTC | CASSLPGEASEQFF | TRBJ2-1 | - | TRBV7-9 | few
TGCAGCGTGCGAGTACAGCTAGCCAAAAACATTCAGTACTTC | CSVRVQLAKNIQYF | TRBJ2-4 | - | TRBV29-1 | -
TGTGCCAGCTCACCTGAAACCCGACGGGACAATGAGCAGTTCTTC | CASSPETRRDNEQFF | TRBJ2-1 | - | TRBV18 | many
TGCAGTGCTAACGATCACACAGATACGCAGTATTTT | CSANDHTDTQYF | TRBJ2-3 | - | TRBV20-1 | few
TGTGCCAGCAGCCAGGCCCGGGGACGGGTCTCTGGAAACACCATATATTTT | CASSQARGRVSGNTIYF | TRBJ1-3 | - | TRBV14 | few
TGCGCCAGCAGCCAAGATCTGGCAGGGAAGAATGAGCAGTTCTTC | CASSQDLAGKNEQFF | TRBJ2-1 | - | TRBV4-1 | many
TGTGCCAGCAGTAAAACAGGTTCCTCTGGAAACACCATATATTTT | CASSKTGSSGNTIYF | TRBJ1-3 | - | TRBV6-5 | -
TGTGCCAGCAGTTTATCGGGTCCATATGATGTAAAACTGTTTTTT | CASSLSGPYDVKLFF | TRBJ1-4 | - | TRBV27 | many
TGCAGTGCTAGAGTGTGGGGAATGGGAGAGACCCAGTACTTC | CSARVWGMGETQYF | TRBJ2-5 | - | TRBV20-1 | few
TGCAGCGCCGATTTCCTGCGAGGGACTGAAGCTTTCTTT | CSADFLRGTEAFF | TRBJ1-1 | - | TRBV29-1 | few
TGTGCCAGCAGTGGATACGGCGGTGAAGCTTTCTTT | CASSGYGGEAFF | TRBJ1-1 | - | TRBV2 | few
TGCAGCGTTGAAGATTATCGGGGGGTTGCCTACAATGAGCAGTTCTTC | CSVEDYRGVAYNEQFF | TRBJ2-1 | TRBD2 | TRBV29-1 | -
TGTGCCAGCAGCGTAGGAGGGACCCCTGGGGCGGCAGATACGCAGTATTTT | CASSVGGTPGAADTQYF | TRBJ2-3 | - | TRBV9 | -
TGTGCCAGCAGCTATGGGACAGGCGACAATTCACCCCTCCACTTT | CASSYGTGDNSPLHF | TRBJ1-6 | TRBD1 | TRBV7-6 | -
TGTGCCAGCAGCTTGCCATGGACAGGGACCGGGGAGCTGTTTTTT | CASSLPWTGTGELFF | TRBJ2-2 | TRBD1 | TRBV5-4 | many
TGTGCCACCAGTGGGGACACTGTCGATGAGCAGTTCTTC | CATSGDTVDEQFF | TRBJ2-1 | - | TRBV27 | many
TGTGCCAGCAGCTTACAGGGGGACACAGATACGCAGTATTTT | CASSLQGDTDTQYF | TRBJ2-3 | TRBD1 | TRBV5-5 | -
TGTGCCAGCAGCTGGGGACTAGCGGGGGGCACAGATACGCAGTATTTT | CASSWGLAGGTDTQYF | TRBJ2-3 | TRBD2 | TRBV5-6 | -
TGTGCCAGCAGCTTGGGGCGGGGGAGCACAGATACGCAGTATTTT | CASSLGRGSTDTQYF | TRBJ2-3 | TRBD2 | TRBV7-2 | -
TGTGCCAGCATCCTGTCCGGGACGAATGGAAACACCATATATTTT | CASILSGTNGNTIYF | TRBJ1-3 | - | TRBV28 | -
TGCAGCGCTCAGGGCTCCTACGAGCAGTACTTC | CSAQGSYEQYF | TRBJ2-7 | - | TRBV20-1 | -
TGCAGCGTTGACCCGAGGGACACAGTCTATGGCTACACCTTC | CSVDPRDTVYGYTF | TRBJ1-2 | - | TRBV29-1 | -
TGTGCCAGCAGTCGGAACAGGGGGGCGAATTCACCCCTCCACTTT | CASSRNRGANSPLHF | TRBJ1-6 | TRBD1 | TRBV11-1 | -
TGCAGCGTAAGGGACAGCAAAGCTTTCTTT | CSVRDSKAFF | TRBJ1-1 | TRBD1 | TRBV29-1 | few
TGTGCCAGCAGTTATTCCCCTGGGCCGGGTCTGCCCCAGCATTTT | CASSYSPGPGLPQHF | TRBJ1-5 | - | TRBV7-6 | -
TGTGCCAGCGGAACTAGCGGGGGGAGGGCAGATACGCAGTATTTT | CASGTSGGRADTQYF | TRBJ2-3 | TRBD2 | TRBV12-3/TRBV12-4 | few
TGTGCCAGCAGTTTTGGGCTTGGGGCTCCCGAGCAGTTCTTC | CASSFGLGAPEQFF | TRBJ2-1 | - | TRBV12-3/TRBV12-4 | -
TGTGCCAGCAGCGGTAGCGGGGGATCCCCCTACGAGCAGTACTTC | CASSGSGGSPYEQYF | TRBJ2-7 | TRBD2 | TRBV9 | -
TGTGCCAGTCGCCACGGGGCAGGGGGAGATACGCAGTATTTT | CASRHGAGGDTQYF | TRBJ2-3 | TRBD1 | TRBV19 | -
TGTGCCAGCAGCTCGGGGGACAGGAACACTGAAGCTTTCTTT | CASSSGDRNTEAFF | TRBJ1-1 | TRBD1 | TRBV7-6 | -
TGCAGCGCGACGACATCCCGTGACACTGAAGCTTTCTTT | CSATTSRDTEAFF | TRBJ1-1 | - | TRBV29-1 | few
TGTGCCAGCACCCTCGGGACAAGACTCAATCAGCCCCAGCATTTT | CASTLGTRLNQPQHF | TRBJ1-5 | - | TRBV28 | -
TGCAGCGTCCTGGGTCGCGGGGGCGAAAAACTGTTTTTT | CSVLGRGGEKLFF | TRBJ1-4 | - | TRBV29-1 | few
TGTGCCAGCAGCTTAGGTCTAGCGGCAGATACGCAGTATTTT | CASSLGLAADTQYF | TRBJ2-3 | TRBD2 | TRBV7-2 | -
TGTGCCAGCAGTTGGGGGACAGGGGATTCCTACGAGCAGTACTTC | CASSWGTGDSYEQYF | TRBJ2-7 | TRBD1 | TRBV28 | many
TGTGCCAGCAGCCAAGAAAGGGAAATTAATGAAAAACTGTTTTTT | CASSQEREINEKLFF | TRBJ1-4 | - | TRBV4-2 | -
TGCGCCAGCAGCCAAGATGGAGGGGTGAGCACAGATACGCAGTATTTT | CASSQDGGVSTDTQYF | TRBJ2-3 | - | TRBV4-3 | -
TGTGCCAGCAGCTCACAACCAGGGGGGGCTCACACAGATACGCAGTATTTT | CASSSQPGGAHTDTQYF | TRBJ2-3 | - | TRBV7-8 | few
TGCGCCAGCAGTGAGTCAAGGGGGACCAAAAACATTCAGTACTTC | CASSESRGTKNIQYF | TRBJ2-4 | - | TRBV10-2 | once
TGTGCCAGCAGTCGTCCCGGGACAGGGGCGGGCACTGAAGCTTTCTTT | CASSRPGTGAGTEAFF | TRBJ1-1 | TRBD1 | TRBV6-2/TRBV6-3 | -
TGTGCCAGCAGCTTAGGGGCTAGGCTAGCGGGGCCCACAGATACGCAGTATTTT | CASSLGARLAGPTDTQYF | TRBJ2-3 | TRBD2 | TRBV7-6 | few
TGCAGCGTTGAAGGGCGGTCGGGACAAGACTACGAGCAGTACTTC | CSVEGRSGQDYEQYF | TRBJ2-7 | - | TRBV29-1 | few
TGTGCCAGCAGCTTAGGCTTTGGGGGGACCCAGTACTTC | CASSLGFGGTQYF | TRBJ2-5 | - | TRBV7-9 | many